The sequence of this TCR beta chain was determined in a study of shared clonotypes between healthy human individuals. Whole-study results and caveats: At large depth, rarefaction still showed sorted-subset sequencing to be incomplete.

Assay: immunoSEQ multiplex PCR; the TCRdb copy retains only in-frame clones and omits some. The table includes about 2.4 million clones, approximately 93% detected once. To note about this clone: Its antigen is unidentified.

Germline V gene lookup returns CDR1 SGHAT and CDR2 FQNNGV. V lost 5 bases and J lost 7, with 29 bases in between. The CDR3 is made up of 19 amino acids. The sample was naive CD4+ T cells from PBMCs. As for subset: CD45RA+ positively selected. The V call is TRBV11-2, the J call TRBJ1-4; D is perhaps TRBD1 (6 bases). The receptor was derived from a man younger than 35 in good health. Some clones in this sample may be carry-over from other donors' samples. The CDR3 nucleotides are TGTGCCAGCAGCACACGAAAAACTGCACAGGGTCTAGAGGGTGAAAAACTGTTTTTT. This gives the protein CASSTRKTAQGLEGEKLFF. The full variable domain, completed using reference TRBV11-2 and TRBJ1-4, is EAGVAQSPRYKIIEKRQSVAFWCNPISGHATLYWYQQILGQGPKLLIQFQNNGVVDDSQLPKDRFSAERLKGVDSTLKIQPAKLEDSAVYLCASSTRKTAQGLEGEKLFFGSGTQLSVL.